A single sample is the source of the 5 T cell receptor beta chains below, sequenced in a study of blood T cells in healthy people across ages. A second PCR of 7 to 11 cycles used a sample-barcoded 5' primer and a J-beta primer mix. One entry per CDR3 protein, called by TCRdb with MiXCR from the 5' RACE reads. The repertoire includes over 1.5 million distinct CDR3 sequences, approximately 50% of them detected once, and 2% to 2.5% sits in the top ten. Source material: blood. These receptors were obtained from a woman between 40 and 55 years old in good health.

The chain recombines TRBV13 with TRBJ2-5, with 8 bases lining up with TRBD2. The J segment lost 1 base and the V segment lost 5 bases, leaving 12 bases of the junction unmatched. The CDR3 runs 17 residues. Germline V gene lookup returns CDR1 PRHDT and CDR2 FYEKMQ (reference sequence). The CDR3 bases are TGTGCCAGCAGCATGATGACTAGCGTGGAAACCCAAGAGACCCAGTACTTC. Amino acids: CASSMMTSVETQETQYF.

The DNA of the CDR3 is TGCAGCGTCCTAGGGACTACCCGTGGGGAGGGAGATACGCAGTATTTT. This gives the protein CSVLGTTRGEGDTQYF. V usage is TRBV29-1 and J usage is TRBJ2-3; 7 bases align to TRBD2. V dropped 6 bases and J dropped 5; count of bases not matched to a gene: 17. The CDR3 is made up of 16 amino acids. From germline, CDR1 is SQVTM and CDR2 ANQGSEA.

The genes are TRBV7-2 and TRBJ2-5, with unresolved D. Per germline, CDR1 SGHTA and CDR2 FQGNSA. Trimming shortened V by 5 bases and J by 6 bases, and 10 bases separated the two germline ends. The CDR3 runs 12 residues. The CDR3 DNA sequence: TGTGCCAGCAGCCGAGACCGAAAGACCCAGTACTTC. Its translation: CASSRDRKTQYF.

V is TRBV3-1 and J is TRBJ2-4; D is possibly TRBD2 (5 bases). The germline CDR1 and CDR2 sequences are LGHDT and YNNKEL (reference sequence). This CDR3 spans 15 amino acids. V lost 1 base and J 13 bases, leaving 20 bases between the germline ends. CDR3 bases: TGTGCCAGCAGCCAAGCGGGAAGGACTCTCGGAGAGCAGTACTTC. Translation: CASSQAGRTLGEQYF.

The CDR3 protein is CASSQGLEEQFF. The CDR3 DNA is TGTGCCAGCAGCCAAGGGTTGGAAGAGCAGTTCTTC. V gene TRBV4-2 combines with J gene TRBJ2-1; no definite D call. V was shortened by 1 base and J by 10 bases, with 8 bases between the two germline ends. This CDR3 comprises 12 residues. From germline, CDR1 is LGHNA and CDR2 YNFKEQ.